What follows is one TCR beta chain and its context. Its antigen has not been determined. It has no much larger one-base neighbor in the sample; base qualities were not kept. CDR1 LGHDT and CDR2 YNNKEL are derived from the germline V gene (reference sequence). The CDR3 runs 16 residues from the cysteine to the phenylalanine. Kept here is only the CDR3 DNA, which spans 48 bases and is read in frame from base 1. Deletion took 1 base off V and 0 bases off J, with a span of 12 bases between the germline ends. This entry is derived from a study of T cell responses to AZD1222 COVID-19 vaccine (dated by TCRdb to about 2021). In terms of the full investigation: TCR sequencing covered fewer than 250 trial participants: around 210 given two doses of AZD1222 and approximately 25 given two doses of MenACWY control vaccine. Trial participants were enrolled into age subgroups of 18-55, 56-69 and 70-plus years, which contained about 150, 27 and 61 TCR-sequenced participants, respectively. On the study overall, not on this receptor specifically: The 56-69-year group was small, and its depth increase did not reach significance, likely because of low power. Conclusions about previously exposed vaccinees were limited because only a handful of AZD1222 recipients were SARS-CoV-2 seropositive at baseline. Epitopes outside the regions mutated in the B.1.351 and B.1.1.7 variants were reportedly recognized by nearly half of the unique spike-specific TCRs. Because no samples from the day 14 peak response were available, repertoires could be characterized only after the peak T cell response. Spike-specific TCR breadth and depth rose significantly after two AZD1222 doses compared with day 0 and with MenACWY recipients. The whole spike protein was spanned by vaccine-associated CD4 TCRs, and dominant responses were seen in regions 160-218 and 743-854. Participants were mostly white British, with more females than males. The authors suggested clonal diversity may have been underestimated.

The CDR3 regions of human TCRbeta chains were analyzed by immunosequencing. Per the authors' processing: Repertoire TCRs were matched against a reference library of SARS-CoV-2-specific TCRs generated with the MIRA antigen-specificity platform. Breadth meant the fraction of unique TCRs that were SARS-CoV-2-associated, whereas depth meant the fraction of total T cells that were SARS-CoV-2-associated. Using the MIRA data, each spike-specific TCR was mapped to the spike region that the TCR reacts to and placed in a CD4 or CD8 class. Log10-transformed breadth and depth values were compared by one-way ANOVA with Sidak's multiple comparisons tests. Sourced from immuneACCESS, this table was stored by TCRdb with only in-frame sequences that have V and J called. A share of the clones is absent; for the studies checked, an unresolved V gene accounts for under half, and the remainder has no known explanation. V and J calls and clone size are as listed in that table; D and trimming were resolved from the DNA. For this sample the table gives approximately 170,000 clones, of which around 85% were detected only once. The ten largest clonotypes hold approximately 0.97% of the sample.

The sample's time point label, in plain terms: about 28 days (+/-7) after the second vaccine dose. AZD1222 recipients whose second dose came at about 4 weeks and those whose second dose came at about 12 weeks were combined into one group, since spike-specific TCR depth and breadth did not differ between the two schedules. The vaccinee samples were drawn from two UK trials, COV001 and COV002, one of which was a single-blind randomized controlled phase 2/3 trial testing AZD1222 (ChAdOx1 nCoV-19) in healthy adults. For TCRbeta chain sequencing, PBMC samples from trial participants were taken at day 0 and at day 28 after the second dose.

The sequenced sample was peripheral blood, obtained 28 days after the second AZD1222 dose. The TCR comes from an adult who received the AZD1222 COVID-19 vaccine. In this chain, TRBV3-1 (or the pseudogene TRBV3-2) is recombined with TRBJ1-2, with a weak D call of TRBD1 (6 bases match). The CDR3 protein: CASSQAYRATNYGYTF. The DNA sequence follows: TGTGCCAGCAGCCAAGCGTACAGGGCGACTAACTATGGCTACACCTTC.